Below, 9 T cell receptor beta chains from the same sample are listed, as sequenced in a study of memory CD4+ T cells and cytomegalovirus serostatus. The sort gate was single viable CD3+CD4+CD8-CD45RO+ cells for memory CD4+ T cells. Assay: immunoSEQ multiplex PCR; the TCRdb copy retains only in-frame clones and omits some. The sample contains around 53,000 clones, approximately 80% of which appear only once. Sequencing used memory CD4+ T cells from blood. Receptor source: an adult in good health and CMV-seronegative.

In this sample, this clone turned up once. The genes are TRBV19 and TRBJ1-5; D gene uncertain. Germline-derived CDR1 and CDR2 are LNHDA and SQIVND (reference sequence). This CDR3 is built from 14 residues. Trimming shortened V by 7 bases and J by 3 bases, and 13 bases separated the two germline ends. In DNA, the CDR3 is TGTGCCAGTACCCCGAACCTACACAATCAGCCCCAGCATTTT. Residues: CASTPNLHNQPQHF.

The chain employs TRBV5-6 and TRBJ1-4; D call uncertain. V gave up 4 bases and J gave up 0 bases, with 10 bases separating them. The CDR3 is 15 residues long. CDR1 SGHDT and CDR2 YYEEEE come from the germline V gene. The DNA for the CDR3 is TGTGCCAGCAGCAAATCAGGTGCAACTAATGAAAAACTGTTTTTT. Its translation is CASSKSGATNEKLFF.

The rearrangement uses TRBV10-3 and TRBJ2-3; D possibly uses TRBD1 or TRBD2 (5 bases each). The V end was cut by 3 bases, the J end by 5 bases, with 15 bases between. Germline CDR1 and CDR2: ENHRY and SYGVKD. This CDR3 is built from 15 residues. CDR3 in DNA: TGTGCCATCAGTGACGATCGGTTTGGGGGAGATACGCAGTATTTT. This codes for CAISDDRFGGDTQYF.

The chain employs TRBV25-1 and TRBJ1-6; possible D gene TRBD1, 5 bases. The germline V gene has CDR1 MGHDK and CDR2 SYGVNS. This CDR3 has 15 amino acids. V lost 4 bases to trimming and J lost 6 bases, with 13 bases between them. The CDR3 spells CASSAGTGPNSPLHF. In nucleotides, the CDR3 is TGTGCCAGCAGTGCCGGGACGGGGCCTAATTCACCCCTCCACTTT.

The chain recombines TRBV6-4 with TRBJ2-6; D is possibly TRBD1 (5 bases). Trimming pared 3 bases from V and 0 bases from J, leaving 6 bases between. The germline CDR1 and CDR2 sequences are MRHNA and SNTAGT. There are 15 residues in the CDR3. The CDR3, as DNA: TGTGCCAGCAGTGAACAGGTCTCTGGGGCCAACGTCCTGACTTTC. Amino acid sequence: CASSEQVSGANVLTF.

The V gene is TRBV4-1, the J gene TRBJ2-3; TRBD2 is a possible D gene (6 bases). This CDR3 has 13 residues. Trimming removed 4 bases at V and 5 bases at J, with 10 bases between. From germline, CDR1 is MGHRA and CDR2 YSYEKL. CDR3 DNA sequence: TGCGCCAGCAGCCGGCAGGGAGGAGATACGCAGTATTTT. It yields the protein CASSRQGGDTQYF.

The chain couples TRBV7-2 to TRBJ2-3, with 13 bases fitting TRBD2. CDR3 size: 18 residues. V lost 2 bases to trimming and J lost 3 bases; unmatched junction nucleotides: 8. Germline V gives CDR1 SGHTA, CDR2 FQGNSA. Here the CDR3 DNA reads TGTGCCAGCAGCTTAAGGGCACTAGCGGGGGGGAAAACAGATACGCAGTATTTT. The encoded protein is CASSLRALAGGKTDTQYF.

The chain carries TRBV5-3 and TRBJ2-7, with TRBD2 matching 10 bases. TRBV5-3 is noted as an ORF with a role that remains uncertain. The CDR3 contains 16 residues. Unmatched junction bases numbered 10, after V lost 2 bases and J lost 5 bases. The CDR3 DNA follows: TGTGCCAGAAGCTTTGGGGAGCGGGAGGGCCGGGACGAGCAGTACTTC. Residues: CARSFGEREGRDEQYF.

The CDR3 DNA reads as TGTGCCAGCGGCACGGAGGTGGGGCGAGAGACCCAGTACTTC. This codes for CASGTEVGRETQYF. This rearrangement joins TRBV11-2 to TRBJ2-5; either TRBD1 or TRBD2 may fit D (5 bases each). Germline V gene lookup returns CDR1 SGHAT and CDR2 FQNNGV. There are 14 residues in the CDR3. Trimming left V 8 bases short and J 4 bases short, with 17 bases between.